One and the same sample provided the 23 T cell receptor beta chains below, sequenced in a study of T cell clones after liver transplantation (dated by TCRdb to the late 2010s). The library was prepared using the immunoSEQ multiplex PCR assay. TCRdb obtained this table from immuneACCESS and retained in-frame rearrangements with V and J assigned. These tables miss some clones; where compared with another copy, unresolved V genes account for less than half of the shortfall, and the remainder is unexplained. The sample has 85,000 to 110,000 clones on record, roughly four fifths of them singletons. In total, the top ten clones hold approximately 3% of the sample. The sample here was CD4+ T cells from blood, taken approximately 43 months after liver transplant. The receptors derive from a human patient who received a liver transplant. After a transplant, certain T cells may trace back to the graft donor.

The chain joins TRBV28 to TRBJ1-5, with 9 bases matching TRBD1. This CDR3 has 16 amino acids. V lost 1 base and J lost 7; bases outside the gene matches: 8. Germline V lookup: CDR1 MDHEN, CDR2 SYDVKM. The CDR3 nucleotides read TGTGCCAGCAGTTTATCTCTTCCCGGACAGGGGCAGCCCCAGCATTTT. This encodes CASSLSLPGQGQPQHF. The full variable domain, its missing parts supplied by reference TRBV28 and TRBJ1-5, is DVKVTQSSRYLVKRTGEKVFLECVQDMDHENMFWYRQDPGLGLRLIYFSYDVKMKEKGDIPEGYSVSREKKERFSLILESASTNQTSMYLCASSLSLPGQGQPQHFGDGTRLSIL.

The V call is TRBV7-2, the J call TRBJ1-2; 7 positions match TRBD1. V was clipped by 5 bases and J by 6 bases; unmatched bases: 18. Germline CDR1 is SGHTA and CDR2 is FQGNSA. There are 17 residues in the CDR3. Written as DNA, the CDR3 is TGTGCCAGCAGCGGGGGGACAGCCTACACCAGGGGGAATGGCTACACCTTC. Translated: CASSGGTAYTRGNGYTF.

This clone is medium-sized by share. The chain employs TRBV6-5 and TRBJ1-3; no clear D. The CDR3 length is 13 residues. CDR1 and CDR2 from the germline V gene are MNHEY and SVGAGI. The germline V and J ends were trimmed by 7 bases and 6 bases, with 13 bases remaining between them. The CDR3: CASKRRAENTIYF. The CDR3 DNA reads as TGTGCCAGCAAGAGGCGGGCTGAAAACACCATATATTTT.

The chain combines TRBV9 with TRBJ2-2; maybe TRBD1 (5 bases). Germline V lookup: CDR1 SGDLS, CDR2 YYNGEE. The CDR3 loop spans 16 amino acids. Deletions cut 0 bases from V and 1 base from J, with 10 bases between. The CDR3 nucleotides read TGTGCCAGCAGCGTAGCTTTCCAGGGGAACACCGGGGAGCTGTTTTTT. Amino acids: CASSVAFQGNTGELFF.

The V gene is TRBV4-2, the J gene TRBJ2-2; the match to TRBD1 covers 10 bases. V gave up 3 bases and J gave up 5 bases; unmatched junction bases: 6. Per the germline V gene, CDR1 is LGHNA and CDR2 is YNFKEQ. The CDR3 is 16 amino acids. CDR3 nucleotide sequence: TGTGCCAGCAGCCAGGGGGACAGGGGTTCTACCGGGGAGCTGTTTTTT. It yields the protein CASSQGDRGSTGELFF.

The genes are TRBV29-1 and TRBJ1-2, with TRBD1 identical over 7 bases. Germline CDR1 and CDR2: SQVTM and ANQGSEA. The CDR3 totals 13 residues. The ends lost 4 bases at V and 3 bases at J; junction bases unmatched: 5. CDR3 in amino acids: CSVARGRDYGYTF. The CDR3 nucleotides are TGCAGCGTTGCAAGGGGGCGAGACTATGGCTACACCTTC.

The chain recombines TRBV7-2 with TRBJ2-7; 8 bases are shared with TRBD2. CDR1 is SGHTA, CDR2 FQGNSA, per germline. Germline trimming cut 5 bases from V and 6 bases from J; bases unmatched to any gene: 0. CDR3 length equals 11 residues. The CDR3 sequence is CASSRGGEQYF. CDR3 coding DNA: TGTGCCAGCAGCCGGGGGGGCGAGCAGTACTTC.

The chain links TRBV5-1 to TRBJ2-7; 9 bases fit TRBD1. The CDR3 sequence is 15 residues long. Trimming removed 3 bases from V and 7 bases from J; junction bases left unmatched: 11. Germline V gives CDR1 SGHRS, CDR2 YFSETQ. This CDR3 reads CASSSRTGAFGEQYF. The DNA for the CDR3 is TGCGCCAGCAGCTCACGGACAGGGGCCTTCGGGGAGCAGTACTTC.

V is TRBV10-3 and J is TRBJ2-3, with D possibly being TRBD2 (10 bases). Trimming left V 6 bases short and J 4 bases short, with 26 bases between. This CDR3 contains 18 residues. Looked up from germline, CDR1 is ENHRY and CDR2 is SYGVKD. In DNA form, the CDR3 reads TGTGCCATCAGCACAGGGGGCCTAGCGGGGGATAATGCAGATACGCAGTATTTT. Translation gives CAISTGGLAGDNADTQYF.

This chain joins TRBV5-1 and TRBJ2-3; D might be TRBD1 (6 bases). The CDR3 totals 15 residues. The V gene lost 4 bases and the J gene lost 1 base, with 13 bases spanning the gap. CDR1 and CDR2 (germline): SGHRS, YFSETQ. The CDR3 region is CASSPQRTGTDTQYF. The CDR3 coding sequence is TGCGCCAGCAGCCCACAACGGACAGGCACAGATACGCAGTATTTT.

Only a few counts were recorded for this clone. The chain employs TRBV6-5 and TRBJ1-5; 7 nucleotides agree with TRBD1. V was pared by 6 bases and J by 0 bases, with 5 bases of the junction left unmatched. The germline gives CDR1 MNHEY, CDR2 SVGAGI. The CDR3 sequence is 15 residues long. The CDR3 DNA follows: TGTGCCAGCAGACCGACAGGGACTAGCAATCAGCCCCAGCATTTT. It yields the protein CASRPTGTSNQPQHF.

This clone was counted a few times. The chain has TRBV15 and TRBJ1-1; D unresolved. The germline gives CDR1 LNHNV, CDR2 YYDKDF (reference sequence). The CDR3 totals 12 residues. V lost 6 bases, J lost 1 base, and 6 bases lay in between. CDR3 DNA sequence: TGTGCCACCAGGGGCTGGAACACTGAAGCTTTCTTT. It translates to CATRGWNTEAFF. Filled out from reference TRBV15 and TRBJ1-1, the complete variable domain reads DAMVIQNPRYQVTQFGKPVTLSCSQTLNHNVMYWYQQKSSQAPKLLFHYYDKDFNNEADTPDNFQSRRPNTSFCFLDIRSPGLGDTAMYLCATRGWNTEAFFGQGTRLTVV.

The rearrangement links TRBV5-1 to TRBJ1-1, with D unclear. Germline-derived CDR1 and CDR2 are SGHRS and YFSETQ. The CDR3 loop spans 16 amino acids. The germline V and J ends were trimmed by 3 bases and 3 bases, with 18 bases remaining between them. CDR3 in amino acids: CASSSAFTSGHTEAFF. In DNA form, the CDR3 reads TGCGCCAGCAGCTCAGCATTCACCTCAGGTCACACTGAAGCTTTCTTT. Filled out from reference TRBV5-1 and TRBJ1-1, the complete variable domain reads KAGVTQTPRYLIKTRGQQVTLSCSPISGHRSVSWYQQTPGQGLQFLFEYFSETQRNKGNFPGRFSGRQFSNSRSEMNVSTLELGDSALYLCASSSAFTSGHTEAFFGQGTRLTVV.

CDR3 protein: CASSTRLADEQFF. In DNA, the CDR3 is TGTGCCAGCAGCACCCGTCTAGCGGATGAGCAGTTCTTC. The chain carries TRBV11-3 and TRBJ2-1, with TRBD2 identical over 7 bases. This CDR3 region has 13 residues. From germline, CDR1 is SGHNT and CDR2 YENEEA. The V gene end was trimmed by 5 bases and the J gene end by 8 bases; junction bases not matched to a gene: 6.

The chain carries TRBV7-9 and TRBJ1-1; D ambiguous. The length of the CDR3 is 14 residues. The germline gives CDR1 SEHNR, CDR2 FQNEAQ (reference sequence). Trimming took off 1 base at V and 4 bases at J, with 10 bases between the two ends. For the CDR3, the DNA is TGTGCCAGCAGCTTAGAAGGGAGGGCCACTGAAGCTTTCTTT. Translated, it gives CASSLEGRATEAFF.

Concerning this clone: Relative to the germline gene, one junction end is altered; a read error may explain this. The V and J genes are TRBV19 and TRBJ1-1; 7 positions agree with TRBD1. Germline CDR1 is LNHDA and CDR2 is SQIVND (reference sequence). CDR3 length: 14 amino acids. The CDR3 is CASSTEQGNAEAFF. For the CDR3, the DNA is TGTGCCAGTAGTACAGAACAGGGGAACGCTGAAGCTTTCTTT.

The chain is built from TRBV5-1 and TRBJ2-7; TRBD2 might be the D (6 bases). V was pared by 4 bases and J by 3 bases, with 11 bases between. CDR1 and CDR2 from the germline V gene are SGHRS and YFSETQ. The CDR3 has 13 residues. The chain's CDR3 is CASSRTDYYEQYF. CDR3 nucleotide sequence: TGCGCCAGCAGCCGGACGGACTACTACGAGCAGTACTTC.

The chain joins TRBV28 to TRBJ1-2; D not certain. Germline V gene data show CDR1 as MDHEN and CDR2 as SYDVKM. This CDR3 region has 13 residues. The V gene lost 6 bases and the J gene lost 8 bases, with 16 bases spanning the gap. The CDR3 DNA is TGTGCCAGCAGCAGAATTACAAAGGGCGGCTACACCTTC. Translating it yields CASSRITKGGYTF.

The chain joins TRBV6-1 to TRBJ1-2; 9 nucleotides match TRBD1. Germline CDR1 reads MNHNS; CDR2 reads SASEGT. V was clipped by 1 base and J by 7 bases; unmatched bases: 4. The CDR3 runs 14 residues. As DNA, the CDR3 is TGTGCCAGCAGTGAAGTAGGGACAGGGTTTGGCTACACCTTC. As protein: CASSEVGTGFGYTF.

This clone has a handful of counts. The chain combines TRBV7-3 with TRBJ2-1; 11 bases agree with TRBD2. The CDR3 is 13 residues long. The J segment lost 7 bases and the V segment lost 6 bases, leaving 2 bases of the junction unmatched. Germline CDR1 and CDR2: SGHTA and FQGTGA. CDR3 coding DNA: TGTGCCAGCAGTCTAGCGGGGGGAAATGAGCAGTTCTTC. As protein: CASSLAGGNEQFF.

In nucleotides, the CDR3 is TGTGCCAGTGCCCATCCCTCCCACCGGGGGACAGCTGTGGATACGCAGTATTTT. Translation gives CASAHPSHRGTAVDTQYF. V gene TRBV19 combines with J gene TRBJ2-3; D possibly corresponds to TRBD1 (7 bases). Trimming took 8 bases from V and 6 from J, leaving 30 bases between them. Germline lookup yields CDR1 LNHDA and CDR2 SQIVND (reference sequence). The CDR3 covers 18 residues.

Here the CDR3 DNA reads TGTGCCAGCAGCCCCACAGGGGGTAGTGGCTACACCTTC. Amino acid sequence: CASSPTGGSGYTF. The chain carries TRBV9 and TRBJ1-2; 8 nucleotides match TRBD1. Trimming at V came to 4 bases and at J to 7 bases, leaving 6 bases not matched to a gene. Germline values: CDR1 SGDLS, CDR2 YYNGEE. This CDR3 has 13 amino acids.

CDR3 DNA: TGTGCCAGCAGTTTGACTAGCGCCGAGCAGTTCTTC. Its translation: CASSLTSAEQFF. This rearrangement joins TRBV28 to TRBJ2-1; 8 bases fit TRBD2. This CDR3 contains 12 residues. Losses at the gene ends were 3 bases for V and 10 bases for J; bases not matched to a gene: 2. In germline, CDR1 is MDHEN, CDR2 SYDVKM.